A selection of T cell receptor beta chains follows, all from one sample in a study of OX40 agonist ivuxolimab in advanced cancers. The repertoire was sequenced with immunoSEQ multiplex PCR; TCRdb's copy has only in-frame clones and lacks some. In the table there are 90,000 to 100,000 clones, roughly nine tenths of which are singletons. The specimen was CD4+ or CD8+ T cells sorted from blood, collected in a trial of the OX40 agonist ivuxolimab. The origin of the receptors is an adult with an advanced solid tumor such as melanoma, head and neck, liver or kidney cancer. Both conserved end residues are part of each CDR3.

CDR3 protein: CASRKGGDEIEQFF
V gene: TRBV7-9
J gene: TRBJ2-1
CDR3 length: 14

CDR3 protein: CASSLETTGELFF
V gene: TRBV5-8
J gene: TRBJ2-2
CDR3 length: 13

CDR3 protein: CASSADPRSSYNEQFF
V gene: TRBV9
J gene: TRBJ2-1
CDR3 length: 16

CDR3 protein: CASSMKRDTEAFF
V gene: TRBV19
J gene: TRBJ1-1
CDR3 length: 13

CDR3 protein: CASSSDRGSFYNEQFF
V gene: TRBV5-6
J gene: TRBJ2-1
CDR3 length: 16

CDR3 protein: CASSLGRGLYEQYF
V gene: TRBV7-6
J gene: TRBJ2-7
CDR3 length: 14

CDR3 protein: CASSPPGGQVKNIQYF
V gene: TRBV18
J gene: TRBJ2-4
CDR3 length: 16

CDR3 protein: CASSQSRGWAEAFF
V gene: TRBV14
J gene: TRBJ1-1
CDR3 length: 14

CDR3 protein: CASSLGTGGTGELFF
V gene: TRBV11-2
J gene: TRBJ2-2
CDR3 length: 15

CDR3 protein: CASSFTGTTFDEQYF
V gene: TRBV5-4
J gene: TRBJ2-7
CDR3 length: 15

CDR3 protein: CASSLGRSTEAFF
V gene: TRBV2
J gene: TRBJ1-1
CDR3 length: 13

CDR3 protein: CASSPTGGINNEQFF
V gene: TRBV18
J gene: TRBJ2-1
CDR3 length: 15

CDR3 protein: CASRFTPGQDYGYTF
V gene: TRBV5-1
J gene: TRBJ1-2
CDR3 length: 15

CDR3 protein: CASSSSPGGYTDTQYF
V gene: TRBV5-1
J gene: TRBJ2-3
CDR3 length: 16

CDR3 protein: CASSLTTGSVGYEQYF
V gene: TRBV18
J gene: TRBJ2-7
CDR3 length: 16

CDR3 protein: CSVRRIDGYTF
V gene: TRBV29-1
J gene: TRBJ1-2
CDR3 length: 11

CDR3 protein: CASRTGAANYGYTF
V gene: TRBV7-2
J gene: TRBJ1-2
CDR3 length: 14

CDR3 protein: CASSLEGGETQYF
V gene: TRBV11-2
J gene: TRBJ2-5
CDR3 length: 13

CDR3 protein: CAISAGQGVLGYGYTF
V gene: TRBV10-3
J gene: TRBJ1-2
CDR3 length: 16